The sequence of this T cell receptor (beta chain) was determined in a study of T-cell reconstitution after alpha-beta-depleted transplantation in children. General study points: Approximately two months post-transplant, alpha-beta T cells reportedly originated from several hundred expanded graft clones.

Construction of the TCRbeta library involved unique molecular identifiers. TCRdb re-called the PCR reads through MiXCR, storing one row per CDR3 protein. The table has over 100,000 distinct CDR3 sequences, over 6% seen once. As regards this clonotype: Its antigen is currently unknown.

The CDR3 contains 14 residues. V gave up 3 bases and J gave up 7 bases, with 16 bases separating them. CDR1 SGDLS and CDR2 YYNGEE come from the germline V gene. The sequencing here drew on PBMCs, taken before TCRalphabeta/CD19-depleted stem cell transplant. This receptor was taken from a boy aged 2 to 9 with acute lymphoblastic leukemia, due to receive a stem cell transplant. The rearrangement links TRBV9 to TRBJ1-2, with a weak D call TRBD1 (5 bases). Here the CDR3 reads CASSDSSGLAGYTF. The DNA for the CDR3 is TGTGCCAGCAGCGATTCGTCAGGGTTGGCTGGCTACACCTTC. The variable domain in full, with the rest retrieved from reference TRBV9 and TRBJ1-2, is DSGVTQTPKHLITATGQRVTLRCSPRSGDLSVYWYQQSLDQGLQFLIQYYNGEERAKGNILERFSAQQFPDLHSELNLSSLELGDSALYFCASSDSSGLAGYTFGSGTRLTVV.